The 27 T cell receptor beta chains presented below share a single source sample, sequenced in a study of cytomegalovirus exposure and HLA in healthy donors. Produced via immunoSEQ multiplex PCR; TCRdb's table is partial and in-frame only. The sample holds 45,000 to 70,000 clones, approximately 95% seen once. Sequenced input: PBMCs. The receptors shown here come from a woman younger than 35 in good health and CMV-seronegative.

The V and J genes are TRBV2 and TRBJ1-2; weak D call: TRBD1 (5 bases). V lost 4 bases, J lost 8 bases, and 11 bases lay in between. Germline V lookup: CDR1 SNHLY, CDR2 FYNNEI. The CDR3 length is 12 residues. CDR3 nucleotide sequence: TGTGCCAGCAGTGTAGGAGGGGCCGGCTACACCTTC. Translated: CASSVGGAGYTF.

The chain employs TRBV6-1 and TRBJ2-1; TRBD1 matches at 9 bases. CDR1 MNHNS and CDR2 SASEGT come from the germline V gene. Trimming at V came to 2 bases and at J to 7 bases, leaving 9 bases not matched to a gene. The CDR3 is made up of 16 amino acids. CDR3 sequence (DNA): TGTGCCAGCAGTGAATCGAGCGGGACAGGGCTAAATGAGCAGTTCTTC. It is translated as CASSESSGTGLNEQFF.

The chain recombines TRBV19 with TRBJ1-2; TRBD1 agrees at 10 bases. This CDR3 region has 16 residues. The V and J ends lost 3 bases and 7 bases, in that order; junction bases with no gene match: 11. Per germline, CDR1 LNHDA and CDR2 SQIVND (reference sequence). The chain's CDR3 is CASSINTGQGYGGYTF. In DNA form, the CDR3 reads TGTGCCAGTAGTATTAATACGGGACAGGGGTACGGTGGCTACACCTTC.

In this sample, this clone turned up once. This sequence joins TRBV12-5 and TRBJ1-2; D remains unclear. The germline V gene has CDR1 LGHNT and CDR2 FRNRAP. Trimming removed 4 bases from V and 0 bases from J, with 3 bases in between. The CDR3 covers 12 residues. The CDR3 nucleotides read TGTGCTAGTGGTTCCTCTAACTATGGCTACACCTTC. This gives the protein CASGSSNYGYTF.

The CDR3 sequence is CASTRPESGTDTQYF. CDR3 nucleotides: TGTGCCAGCACCAGACCTGAGAGCGGCACAGATACGCAGTATTTT. The rearrangement joins TRBV7-8 to TRBJ2-3; the D is unclear. The CDR3 runs to 15 residues. Looked up from germline, CDR1 is SGHVS and CDR2 is FQNEAQ. The V gene lost 7 bases and the J gene lost 1 base, with 15 bases spanning the gap. Supplemented by reference TRBV7-8 and TRBJ2-3, the full variable domain reads GAGVSQSPRYKVAKRGQDVALRCDPISGHVSLFWYQQALGQGPEFLTYFQNEAQLDKSGLPSDRFFAERPEGSVSTLKIQRTQQEDSAVYLCASTRPESGTDTQYFGPGTRLTVL.

The CDR3 protein is CASSLDTGLRNYGYTF. Written as DNA, the CDR3 is TGTGCCAGCAGCTTGGACACAGGGTTGAGGAACTATGGCTACACCTTC. This sequence joins TRBV5-6 and TRBJ1-2; D is perhaps TRBD1 (6 bases). V dropped 0 bases and J dropped 2 bases, with 14 bases sitting between them. Germline loops: CDR1 SGHDT, CDR2 YYEEEE. The CDR3 contains 16 residues.

The chain combines TRBV19 with TRBJ1-1; 7 nucleotides agree with TRBD1. CDR3 length: 14 residues. V was pared by 5 bases and J by 4 bases, with 7 bases of the junction left unmatched. Germline CDR1 reads LNHDA; CDR2 reads SQIVND (reference sequence). The CDR3 DNA sequence: TGTGCCAGTAGTTACCAACAGGGGCTCACTGAAGCTTTCTTT. This codes for CASSYQQGLTEAFF.

The chain combines TRBV5-1 with TRBJ2-5; 8 bases map to TRBD2. The CDR3 is 14 residues long. J gave up 3 bases and V 3 bases, and 4 bases lay outside the gene matches. Germline assignment: CDR1 SGHRS and CDR2 YFSETQ. The CDR3 sequence is CASSSEAGEETQYF. For the CDR3, the DNA is TGCGCCAGCAGCTCCGAAGCGGGAGAAGAGACCCAGTACTTC. The whole variable domain, remainder taken from reference TRBV5-1 and TRBJ2-5, is KAGVTQTPRYLIKTRGQQVTLSCSPISGHRSVSWYQQTPGQGLQFLFEYFSETQRNKGNFPGRFSGRQFSNSRSEMNVSTLELGDSALYLCASSSEAGEETQYFGPGTRLLVL.

This chain uses TRBV5-6 with TRBJ2-4, with TRBD2 matching over 9 bases. The trim removed 0 bases at V and 3 bases at J, leaving 4 bases unmatched. Germline lookup yields CDR1 SGHDT and CDR2 YYEEEE. The CDR3 runs to 16 residues. The CDR3 DNA sequence: TGTGCCAGCAGCTTGGTTAGCGGGGGACACAAAAACATTCAGTACTTC. Protein sequence: CASSLVSGGHKNIQYF. Filled out from reference TRBV5-6 and TRBJ2-4, the complete variable domain reads DAGVTQSPTHLIKTRGQQVTLRCSPKSGHDTVSWYQQALGQGPQFIFQYYEEEERQRGNFPDRFSGHQFPNYSSELNVNALLLGDSALYLCASSLVSGGHKNIQYFGAGTRLSVL.

The chain uses TRBV6-5 and TRBJ1-4, with 7 bases that match TRBD1. The junction had 8 bases not matched to a gene; V was cut back by 8 bases and J by 8 bases. The CDR3 loop spans 13 amino acids. Germline V lookup: CDR1 MNHEY, CDR2 SVGAGI. The CDR3 reads CASLGDSPEKLFF. CDR3 DNA sequence: TGTGCCAGCCTAGGGGACAGCCCCGAAAAACTGTTTTTT.

The V gene is TRBV19, the J gene TRBJ2-5; D perhaps matches TRBD2 (6 bases). The CDR3 length is 14 residues. Germline-derived CDR1 and CDR2 are LNHDA and SQIVND (reference sequence). V lost 4 bases and J 4 bases, leaving 13 bases between the germline ends. CDR3 DNA sequence: TGTGCCAGTAGTAATGGGGGGATGGGAGAGACCCAGTACTTC. Translating it yields CASSNGGMGETQYF.

The gene calls are TRBV5-5 and TRBJ1-4; D unclear. The CDR3 consists of 13 residues. The germline V gene encodes CDR1 SGHKS and CDR2 YYEKEE (reference sequence). V was pared by 0 bases and J by 6 bases, with 6 bases between. The CDR3 bases are TGTGCCAGCAGCTTGGGGCTGGATGAAAAACTGTTTTTT. As protein: CASSLGLDEKLFF.

The chain uses TRBV7-9 and TRBJ2-1, with D uncertain. Trimming stripped 2 bases from V and 8 bases from J, with 22 bases between. The length of the CDR3 is 17 residues. The germline V gene has CDR1 SEHNR and CDR2 FQNEAQ (reference sequence). DNA for the CDR3: TGTGCCAGCAGCTTACCCCTACCCCATTACCGGGTCGATGAGCAGTTCTTC. Its protein product is CASSLPLPHYRVDEQFF.

The rearrangement uses TRBV19 and TRBJ2-1; D might be TRBD2 (6 bases). Germline CDR1 is LNHDA and CDR2 is SQIVND (reference sequence). CDR3 length: 13 amino acids. V was pared by 5 bases and J by 9 bases, with 14 bases between. As DNA, the CDR3 is TGTGCCAGTAGTCGGCAGGGAGGCCCTGAGCAGTTCTTC. Translating gives CASSRQGGPEQFF.

This CDR3 is CASSRGFATEAFF. CDR3 sequence (DNA): TGTGCCAGCAGCAGGGGGTTCGCGACTGAAGCTTTCTTT. V gene TRBV6-1 combines with J gene TRBJ1-1; 7 bases line up with TRBD1. J lost 5 bases, V lost 6 bases, and 6 bases had no gene match. This CDR3 spans 13 amino acids. Germline-derived CDR1 and CDR2 are MNHNS and SASEGT.

This clone has just one count. V is TRBV10-1 and J is TRBJ1-1; no firm D call. The CDR3 is 13 residues long. Deletions cut 2 bases from V and 5 bases from J, with 9 bases between. Per germline, CDR1 WNHNN and CDR2 SYGVQD (reference sequence). The CDR3, as DNA: TGCGCCAGCAGTGAGCGGGGAGGGACTGAAGCTTTCTTT. Its translation is CASSERGGTEAFF.

The chain employs TRBV21-1 and TRBJ2-5; the table's D call of TRBD2 was not tested on the DNA. TRBV21-1 is described as a pseudogene. The CDR3 spans 20 residues. For the CDR3, the DNA is TGTGCCAGCAGCAAACTCCTAGCGGGATCGAATTTCATCGGGCAAGAGACCCAGTACTTC. Protein product: CASSKLLAGSNFIGQETQYF.

V usage is TRBV7-2 and J usage is TRBJ1-1, with 8 bases matching TRBD1. V was clipped by 5 bases and J by 3 bases; unmatched bases: 11. CDR1 is SGHTA and CDR2 is FQGNSA in the germline V gene. This CDR3 comprises 16 residues. The CDR3 protein is CASSTRQGRLHTEAFF. CDR3 DNA: TGTGCCAGCAGCACACGACAGGGGCGGTTGCACACTGAAGCTTTCTTT.

The chain carries TRBV5-6 and TRBJ1-3; D is unclear. CDR3 length: 12 residues. CDR1 and CDR2 from the germline V gene are SGHDT and YYEEEE. Trimming pared 5 bases from V and 5 bases from J, leaving 8 bases between. CDR3 in DNA: TGTGCCAGCAGTCAACAGCGAAACACCATATATTTT. It translates to CASSQQRNTIYF.

The V gene is TRBV6-1, the J gene TRBJ1-5, with a weak D call TRBD1 (5 bases). Trimming took 3 bases from V and 6 from J, leaving 15 bases between them. The CDR3 sequence is 15 residues long. Germline V lookup: CDR1 MNHNS, CDR2 SASEGT. CDR3 sequence reads: CASSDAAQTGQPQHF. Written as DNA, the CDR3 is TGTGCCAGCAGTGACGCCGCCCAAACAGGTCAGCCCCAGCATTTT.

J is TRBJ2-7 and V is TRBV2; tentatively, D is TRBD1 (5 bases). The CDR3 has 14 amino acids. Germline CDR1 and CDR2: SNHLY and FYNNEI. The V gene lost 3 bases and the J gene lost 0 bases, with 9 bases spanning the gap. The CDR3 coding sequence is TGTGCCAGCAGTGACAGGGTTGGCTCCTACGAGCAGTACTTC. This gives the protein CASSDRVGSYEQYF.

The rearrangement joins TRBV5-1 to TRBJ1-3; perhaps TRBD1 as D (6 bases). The CDR3 extends over 14 amino acids. The V gene lost 3 bases and the J gene lost 1 base, with 8 bases spanning the gap. The germline CDR1 and CDR2 sequences are SGHRS and YFSETQ. CDR3 amino acids: CASSSQGSGNTIYF. In nucleotides, the CDR3 is TGCGCCAGCAGCTCTCAGGGGTCTGGAAACACCATATATTTT.

In this sample, this clone turned up once. The chain links TRBV6-1 to TRBJ2-2; D may be TRBD2 (5 bases). The V and J ends lost 2 bases and 6 bases respectively, with 7 bases between them. This CDR3 has 13 amino acids. From germline, CDR1 is MNHNS and CDR2 SASEGT. The CDR3 sequence: CASSETRAGELFF. DNA of the CDR3: TGTGCCAGCAGTGAAACGAGGGCCGGGGAGCTGTTTTTT.

The rearrangement joins TRBV19 to TRBJ1-4, with D possibly being TRBD1 (6 bases). Trimming left V 5 bases short and J 13 bases short, with 14 bases between. The CDR3 extends over 12 amino acids. Germline V gives CDR1 LNHDA, CDR2 SQIVND (reference sequence). The CDR3 loop reads CASSLIGGGLFF. As DNA, the CDR3 is TGTGCCAGTAGTCTAATAGGGGGTGGACTGTTTTTT.

V gene TRBV4-3 combines with J gene TRBJ1-1; D gene uncertain. Germline V gene sequence: CDR1 LGHNA, CDR2 YSLEER. This CDR3 comprises 15 residues. V was clipped by 3 bases and J by 1 base, with 12 bases between them. This CDR3 reads CASSQDAAGNTEAFF. The CDR3 region has the DNA TGCGCCAGCAGCCAGGACGCGGCGGGGAACACTGAAGCTTTCTTT.

The chain combines TRBV9 with TRBJ2-1; 13 bases fit TRBD2. Germline trimming cut 3 bases from V and 7 bases from J; bases unmatched to any gene: 10. This CDR3 contains 17 residues. Germline V CDR1 and CDR2: SGDLS, YYNGEE. The CDR3 loop is CASSDPRLAGGGNEQFF. CDR3 sequence (DNA): TGTGCCAGCAGCGACCCCAGACTAGCGGGGGGAGGGAATGAGCAGTTCTTC.

This chain uses TRBV2 with TRBJ2-7; 7 nucleotides line up with TRBD1. The CDR3 has 13 residues. CDR1 and CDR2 from the germline V gene are SNHLY and FYNNEI. Losses at the gene ends were 4 bases for V and 6 bases for J; bases not matched to a gene: 6. The CDR3 loop is CASSGDSSREQYF. DNA of the CDR3: TGTGCCAGCAGTGGGGACAGTTCCCGCGAGCAGTACTTC.